Listed below are T cell receptor beta chains from one sample, sequenced in a study of read filtering for tumor transcriptome and immune sequencing. Via MiXCR, TCRdb re-called the reads, giving one row per CDR3 protein. The repertoire includes under 80,000 distinct CDR3 sequences, 15% to 25% of them detected once, and over 13% sits in the top ten. The sample consisted of a population of CD138-negative cells sorted from bone marrow. These receptors came from a donor older than 35 with multiple myeloma. CDR3s include the opening cysteine and the closing phenylalanine or tryptophan. The D gene is left open where the match is weak. A clone size is listed for some rows: how often the clone was seen (once, few, many), or a class if it is expanded.

V: TRBV3-1; size: -; D: -; J: TRBJ1-2; CDR3: CASSQWSGSAYGYTF; DNA: TGTGCCAGCAGCCAATGGAGTGGATCTGCCTATGGCTACACCTTC
V: TRBV11-2; size: many; D: -; J: TRBJ1-6; CDR3: CASSSVAFGGSYNSPLHF; DNA: TGTGCCAGCAGCTCCGTCGCATTTGGGGGCTCCTATAATTCACCCCTCCACTTT
V: TRBV29-1; size: many; D: TRBD1; J: TRBJ1-1; CDR3: CSGLPGTANTEAFF; DNA: TGCAGCGGCCTCCCCGGGACAGCTAACACTGAAGCTTTCTTT
V: TRBV9; size: few; D: TRBD2; J: TRBJ2-7; CDR3: CASSLLAGAPYEQYF; DNA: TGTGCCAGCAGCTTACTAGCGGGGGCCCCCTACGAGCAGTACTTC
V: TRBV20-1; size: -; D: -; J: TRBJ2-1; CDR3: CSARSSDYNEQFF; DNA: TGCAGTGCTCGGTCCAGCGACTACAATGAGCAGTTCTTC
V: TRBV7-6; size: many; D: -; J: TRBJ2-1; CDR3: CASSLETWAGHEQFF; DNA: TGTGCCAGCAGCTTAGAGACATGGGCGGGCCATGAGCAGTTCTTC
V: TRBV20-1; size: many; D: TRBD2; J: TRBJ2-3; CDR3: CSAREGAGARSTDTQYF; DNA: TGCAGTGCTAGAGAGGGTGCGGGAGCCAGAAGCACAGATACGCAGTATTTT
V: TRBV28; size: -; D: TRBD1; J: TRBJ2-7; CDR3: CASSVGQGYEQYF; DNA: TGTGCCAGCAGTGTGGGACAGGGCTACGAGCAGTACTTC
V: TRBV14; size: few; D: -; J: TRBJ2-1; CDR3: CASSQVIQTSYNEQFF; DNA: TGTGCCAGCAGCCAAGTTATCCAGACATCCTACAATGAGCAGTTCTTC
V: TRBV5-1; size: -; D: -; J: TRBJ1-1; CDR3: CASSLERGTEAFF; DNA: TGCGCCAGCAGTCTGGAGCGCGGCACTGAAGCTTTCTTT
V: TRBV7-6; size: -; D: TRBD1; J: TRBJ2-7; CDR3: CASSFDRGPHEQYF; DNA: TGTGCCAGCAGCTTTGACAGGGGTCCCCACGAGCAGTACTTC
V: TRBV23-1; size: many; D: TRBD1; J: TRBJ2-1; CDR3: CASSQPGQGANEQFF; DNA: TGCGCCAGCAGTCAACCCGGACAGGGGGCCAATGAGCAGTTCTTC
V: TRBV29-1; size: -; D: -; J: TRBJ1-3; CDR3: CSARAQGSGNTIYF; DNA: TGCAGCGCCCGCGCCCAGGGGTCTGGAAACACCATATATTTT
V: TRBV4-1; size: -; D: -; J: TRBJ2-6; CDR3: CASSFGGSGANVQTF; DNA: TGCGCCAGCAGTTTTGGTGGCTCTGGGGCCAACGTTCAGACTTTC
V: TRBV20-1; size: many; D: -; J: TRBJ1-1; CDR3: CSARLDRNTEAFF; DNA: TGCAGTGCTCGACTGGACAGGAACACTGAAGCTTTCTTT
V: TRBV2; size: few; D: -; J: TRBJ1-5; CDR3: CASSGQDSNQPQHF; DNA: TGTGCCAGCAGTGGACAGGATAGCAATCAGCCCCAGCATTTT
V: TRBV27; size: many; D: -; J: TRBJ1-6; CDR3: CASRLPGSPLHF; DNA: TGTGCCAGCAGGCTCCCAGGGTCACCCCTCCACTTT
V: TRBV28; size: many; D: -; J: TRBJ2-6; CDR3: CASTDSYSGANVLTF; DNA: TGTGCCAGTACAGACAGTTACTCTGGGGCCAACGTCCTGACTTTC
V: TRBV6-1; size: once; D: TRBD1; J: TRBJ2-3; CDR3: CASSEGRGRTDTQYF; DNA: TGTGCCAGCAGTGAGGGCAGGGGGCGCACAGATACGCAGTATTTT
V: TRBV6-5; size: many; D: TRBD1; J: TRBJ1-1; CDR3: CASSMRGGNTEAFF; DNA: TGTGCCAGCTCGATGAGAGGGGGCAACACTGAAGCTTTCTTT
V: TRBV5-5; size: many; D: -; J: TRBJ2-5; CDR3: CASSFSGVEETQYF; DNA: TGTGCCAGCAGCTTTTCGGGGGTAGAAGAGACCCAGTACTTC
V: TRBV2; size: many; D: -; J: TRBJ2-3; CDR3: CASSRQESTDTQYF; DNA: TGTGCCAGCAGTAGACAGGAAAGCACAGATACGCAGTATTTT
V: TRBV18; size: few; D: -; J: TRBJ2-7; CDR3: CASSPPSATYEQYF; DNA: TGTGCCAGCTCACCACCGTCAGCTACCTACGAGCAGTACTTC
V: TRBV3-1; size: many; D: -; J: TRBJ2-5; CDR3: CASSQYVGKTQYF; DNA: TGTGCCAGCAGCCAATACGTCGGAAAGACCCAGTACTTC
V: TRBV28; size: many; D: -; J: TRBJ2-7; CDR3: CASSLTPAHYEQYF; DNA: TGTGCCAGCAGTTTGACTCCAGCCCACTACGAGCAGTACTTC
V: TRBV20-1; size: many; D: -; J: TRBJ2-2; CDR3: CSAFDTGELFF; DNA: TGCAGTGCTTTCGACACCGGGGAGCTGTTTTTT
V: TRBV28; size: few; D: -; J: TRBJ2-4; CDR3: CASRKRNTKNIQYF; DNA: TGTGCCAGCAGAAAAAGGAATACCAAAAACATTCAGTACTTC
V: TRBV6-6; size: many; D: TRBD1; J: TRBJ2-3; CDR3: CASCSGGLSDTQYF; DNA: TGTGCCAGTTGTTCAGGGGGCCTCTCAGATACGCAGTATTTT
V: TRBV28; size: many; D: TRBD1; J: TRBJ1-2; CDR3: CASSSQGVDGYTF; DNA: TGTGCCAGCAGTTCCCAGGGGGTTGATGGCTACACCTTC
V: TRBV20-1; size: many; D: TRBD2; J: TRBJ2-1; CDR3: CSARSGLANEQFF; DNA: TGCAGTGCTAGATCCGGACTAGCGAATGAGCAGTTCTTC
V: TRBV3-1; size: -; D: -; J: TRBJ2-5; CDR3: CASSLKRETQYF; DNA: TGTGCCAGCAGCTTAAAGCGGGAGACCCAGTACTTC
V: TRBV3-1; size: many; D: TRBD2; J: TRBJ2-3; CDR3: CASSPPLGLAGGADTQYF; DNA: TGTGCCAGCAGCCCGCCATTGGGACTAGCGGGGGGTGCAGATACGCAGTATTTT
V: TRBV28; size: many; D: -; J: TRBJ2-7; CDR3: CASTLGNGIAEQYF; DNA: TGTGCCAGCACCCTGGGGAACGGGATCGCTGAGCAGTACTTC
V: TRBV3-1; size: many; D: TRBD2; J: TRBJ2-2; CDR3: CASSSRTPGTSGNTKPGELFF; DNA: TGTGCCAGCAGCTCTCGGACTCCCGGGACTAGCGGGAATACTAAGCCCGGGGAGCTGTTTTTT
V: TRBV3-1; size: many; D: -; J: TRBJ2-3; CDR3: CASSQPVRDTQYF; DNA: TGTGCCAGCAGCCAACCCGTAAGGGATACGCAGTATTTT
V: TRBV6-5; size: medium-sized; D: TRBD1; J: TRBJ2-3; CDR3: CASSEDFNSGGEDTQYF; DNA: TGTGCCAGCAGTGAAGACTTCAATTCAGGGGGCGAGGATACGCAGTATTTT
V: TRBV9; size: many; D: -; J: TRBJ2-5; CDR3: CASSVAAGTQETQYF; DNA: TGTGCCAGCAGCGTAGCGGCGGGTACACAAGAGACCCAGTACTTC
V: TRBV29-1; size: many; D: -; J: TRBJ1-5; CDR3: CSAAGGDSNQPQHF; DNA: TGCAGCGCCGCCGGAGGGGATAGCAATCAGCCCCAGCATTTT
V: TRBV20-1; size: many; D: -; J: TRBJ2-5; CDR3: CSASGDETQYF; DNA: TGCAGTGCTAGCGGGGACGAGACCCAGTACTTC
V: TRBV14; size: -; D: -; J: TRBJ1-2; CDR3: CASSQTGTNYGYTF; DNA: TGTGCCAGCAGCCAAACAGGAACCAACTATGGCTACACCTTC
V: TRBV2; size: many; D: TRBD2; J: TRBJ2-1; CDR3: CASRTSGNYEQFF; DNA: TGTGCCAGCCGGACTAGCGGGAACTATGAGCAGTTCTTC
V: TRBV25-1; size: -; D: -; J: TRBJ1-1; CDR3: CASRDKTEASF; DNA: TGTGCCAGCAGAGACAAAACTGAAGCTTCCTTT
V: TRBV18; size: many; D: -; J: TRBJ2-6; CDR3: CASSQRSSGANVLTF; DNA: TGTGCCAGCTCACAGAGGAGCTCTGGGGCCAACGTCCTGACTTTC